These 17 T cell receptor beta chains were sequenced from one sample in a study of T cell changes during pregnancy in multiple sclerosis. The repertoire was sequenced with immunoSEQ multiplex PCR; TCRdb's copy has only in-frame clones and lacks some. The profile shows around 69,000 clones, approximately 91% of them singletons. The material was peripheral blood, obtained in the third trimester of pregnancy. The source of these receptors is a female donor with multiple sclerosis, enrolled in a pregnancy study.

A remark on this clone: Since a much larger clone is just one base distant, this may be a read error. The V call is TRBV2, the J call TRBJ2-3; 11 bases agree with TRBD2. J lost 6 bases, V lost 0 bases, and 2 bases had no gene match. CDR3 size: 15 residues. Germline-derived CDR1 and CDR2 are SNHLY and FYNNEI. The CDR3 coding sequence is TGTGCCAGCAGTGAAGCTAGCGGGGGGGCGGATACGCAGTATTTT. Its translation is CASSEASGGADTQYF.

A word on this clone: The sample holds other DNA sequences that translate to the same CDR3. The chain recombines TRBV11-2 with TRBJ1-1; the match to TRBD1 covers 8 bases. This CDR3 has 13 residues. The germline V gene has CDR1 SGHAT and CDR2 FQNNGV. After removal of 5 bases from V and 4 bases from J, the junction contained 3 bases not matched to a gene. The CDR3 sequence: CASSPDRGTEAFF. CDR3 bases: TGTGCCAGCAGCCCCGACAGGGGCACTGAAGCTTTCTTT.

The V gene is TRBV5-1, the J gene TRBJ2-3; 7 bases fit TRBD1. CDR1 and CDR2 from the germline V gene are SGHRS and YFSETQ. With 3 bases clipped from V and 3 bases from J, the junction kept 13 bases outside the gene matches. The CDR3 runs to 17 residues. CDR3 loop: CASSWRGDRVGTDTQYF. CDR3 DNA sequence: TGCGCCAGCAGCTGGCGAGGAGACAGGGTTGGGACAGATACGCAGTATTTT.

The CDR3 sequence: CASSSPSGGVWFF. The DNA of the CDR3 is TGTGCCAGCAGCTCTCCTAGCGGGGGGGTCTGGTTCTTC. The J gene is TRBJ2-1, the V gene TRBV5-4; 12 nucleotides line up with TRBD2. The ends lost 3 bases at V and 15 bases at J; junction bases unmatched: 7. Germline CDR1 is SGHNT and CDR2 is YYREEE (reference sequence). The CDR3 totals 13 residues.

This rearrangement joins TRBV5-5 to TRBJ2-7; 9 bases fit TRBD1. CDR3 length equals 14 residues. V was clipped by 4 bases and J by 2 bases; unmatched bases: 4. The germline gives CDR1 SGHKS, CDR2 YYEKEE (reference sequence). For the CDR3, the DNA is TGTGCCAGCAGCCGGACAGGGGCTACCTACGAGCAGTACTTC. It yields the protein CASSRTGATYEQYF.

The chain is built from TRBV9 and TRBJ2-2; 9 bases fit TRBD2. Germline assignment: CDR1 SGDLS and CDR2 YYNGEE. The CDR3 is 15 amino acids. Germline trimming cut 5 bases from V and 7 bases from J; bases unmatched to any gene: 9. The CDR3 sequence is CASSGAGGPHGELFF. For the CDR3, the DNA is TGTGCCAGCAGTGGTGCGGGGGGGCCGCACGGGGAGCTGTTTTTT.

The chain is built from TRBV28 and TRBJ2-7; no definite D call. The CDR3 has 14 amino acids. Germline CDR1 is MDHEN and CDR2 is SYDVKM. Trimming removed 5 bases at V and 4 bases at J, with 15 bases between. The CDR3 sequence: CASSVPAVSYEQYF. In DNA, the CDR3 is TGTGCCAGCAGTGTGCCCGCAGTCTCATACGAGCAGTACTTC. The whole variable domain, filled in from reference TRBV28 and TRBJ2-7, reads DVKVTQSSRYLVKRTGEKVFLECVQDMDHENMFWYRQDPGLGLRLIYFSYDVKMKEKGDIPEGYSVSREKKERFSLILESASTNQTSMYLCASSVPAVSYEQYFGPGTRLTVT.

This chain uses TRBV12-5 with TRBJ1-6; D unresolved. Trimming removed 4 bases from V and 0 bases from J, with 13 bases in between. The CDR3 totals 17 residues. The germline V gene has CDR1 LGHNT and CDR2 FRNRAP. The CDR3 reads CASGSRTQSSYNSPLHF. CDR3 bases: TGTGCTAGTGGTTCGCGGACTCAAAGCTCCTATAATTCACCCCTCCACTTT.

The V call is TRBV9, the J call TRBJ1-4; TRBD1 agrees at 7 bases. Germline trimming cut 0 bases from V and 8 bases from J; bases unmatched to any gene: 10. Germline V CDR1 and CDR2: SGDLS, YYNGEE. The CDR3 is 16 residues long. CDR3 residues: CASSVEGAGTGEKLFF. In DNA form, the CDR3 reads TGTGCCAGCAGCGTAGAGGGGGCGGGCACAGGGGAAAAACTGTTTTTT.

The genes are TRBV6-1 and TRBJ2-3; 11 bases match TRBD2. The V gene end was trimmed by 4 bases and the J gene end by 6 bases; junction bases not matched to a gene: 6. CDR3 length: 15 amino acids. From germline, CDR1 is MNHNS and CDR2 SASEGT. In DNA, the CDR3 is TGTGCCAGCAGTGTTAGCGGGGGGGCCGGGGATACGCAGTATTTT. It codes for CASSVSGGAGDTQYF.

The chain uses TRBV5-4 and TRBJ1-1; no clear D. Germline CDR1 SGHNT, CDR2 YYREEE (reference sequence). The germline V and J ends were trimmed by 2 bases and 3 bases, with 17 bases remaining between them. CDR3 length equals 16 residues. CDR3 bases: TGTGCCAGCAGCTTTGAAGTTTTAAGGGAGGACACTGAAGCTTTCTTT. It is translated as CASSFEVLREDTEAFF.

The DNA of the CDR3 is TGTGCCAGCAGCTCTAGCATTAGCACAGATACGCAGTATTTT. Translating gives CASSSSISTDTQYF. This rearrangement joins TRBV7-3 to TRBJ2-3; maybe TRBD2 (5 bases). Germline V gives CDR1 SGHTA, CDR2 FQGTGA. Trimming left V 4 bases short and J 0 bases short, with 8 bases between. CDR3 length: 14 residues.

A single count supports this clone. V gene TRBV6-5 combines with J gene TRBJ1-1; tentative D call: TRBD1 (6 bases). The CDR3 totals 16 residues. V lost 0 bases, J lost 4 bases, and 15 bases lay in between. CDR1 and CDR2 (germline): MNHEY, SVGAGI. CDR3 sequence reads: CASSYSGAIVGTEAFF. CDR3 nucleotides: TGTGCCAGCAGTTACTCGGGGGCCATTGTGGGCACTGAAGCTTTCTTT.

V usage is TRBV28 and J usage is TRBJ2-1; tentative D call: TRBD2 (5 bases). The CDR3 extends over 16 amino acids. Germline-derived CDR1 and CDR2 are MDHEN and SYDVKM. V was pared by 6 bases and J by 1 base, with 16 bases between. CDR3 region: CASRTPRGSSYNEQFF. As DNA, the CDR3 is TGTGCCAGCAGAACTCCTCGGGGTAGTTCCTACAATGAGCAGTTCTTC.

The chain links TRBV29-1 to TRBJ1-1; maybe TRBD1 (6 bases). Trimming pared 2 bases from V and 1 base from J, leaving 11 bases between. This CDR3 region has 14 residues. CDR1 is SQVTM and CDR2 is ANQGSEA in the germline V gene. For the CDR3, the DNA is TGCAGCGTTGAACAAAACAGGGCGAACACTGAAGCTTTCTTT. Its translation is CSVEQNRANTEAFF.

The chain couples TRBV10-3 to TRBJ2-1, with 13 bases aligning to TRBD2. Trimming cost V 8 bases and J 7 bases; bases outside gene matches: 5. The CDR3 covers 14 residues. Germline CDR1 is ENHRY and CDR2 is SYGVKD. Here the CDR3 DNA reads TGTGCCATCGGGGGGACTAGCGGGGAGAATGAGCAGTTCTTC. The encoded protein is CAIGGTSGENEQFF.

The chain uses TRBV23-1 and TRBJ1-5, with D maybe TRBD1 (6 bases). TRBV23-1 is labeled an ORF, and its function is uncertain. Between the trimmed V and J ends, which lost 2 bases and 4 bases, there was a span of 21 bases. The CDR3 is made up of 18 amino acids. The DNA for the CDR3 is TGCGCCAGCAGTCAAGCAAAACAGGGTTTCCGCTCAAATCAGCCCCAGCATTTT. Amino acid sequence: CASSQAKQGFRSNQPQHF.